This T cell receptor (beta chain) was recovered during a study of CD8+CD57+ T cells in acquired aplastic anemia. Whole-study context: Sorted cells (CD4+ and CD8+) yielded DNA amounts that averaged around 3.5 ug. Study observations and caveats: There were 25 to 30 CD8+ CDR3 sequences that occurred in both patients and controls. Patients did not significantly differ from controls in CD8+ Simpson's diversity.

J lost 6 bases, V lost 5 bases, and 10 bases had no gene match. The CDR3 has 15 residues. Sequenced patients had shown CD8+CD57+ cell expansion by flow cytometry. TCR beta VDJ combinations and CDR3 sequences were profiled from genomic DNA. TCRdb recomputed calls from the reads with MiXCR, one row per CDR3 protein. The data show approximately 180,000 distinct CDR3 sequences, about half seen once. In its sample, this clonotype was seen a few times. Its antigen is currently unknown. What was sequenced was sorted CD4+, CD8+, or CD8+CD57+ T cells (not recorded which) from PBMCs. The V and J genes are TRBV12-3 or TRBV12-4 and TRBJ2-4; 7 bases map to TRBD1. This receptor was taken from a human donor with aplastic anemia. Written as DNA, the CDR3 is TGTGCCAGCAGTCACGACAGGGTCGTAGGAAACATTCAGTACTTC. Translated, it gives CASSHDRVVGNIQYF.